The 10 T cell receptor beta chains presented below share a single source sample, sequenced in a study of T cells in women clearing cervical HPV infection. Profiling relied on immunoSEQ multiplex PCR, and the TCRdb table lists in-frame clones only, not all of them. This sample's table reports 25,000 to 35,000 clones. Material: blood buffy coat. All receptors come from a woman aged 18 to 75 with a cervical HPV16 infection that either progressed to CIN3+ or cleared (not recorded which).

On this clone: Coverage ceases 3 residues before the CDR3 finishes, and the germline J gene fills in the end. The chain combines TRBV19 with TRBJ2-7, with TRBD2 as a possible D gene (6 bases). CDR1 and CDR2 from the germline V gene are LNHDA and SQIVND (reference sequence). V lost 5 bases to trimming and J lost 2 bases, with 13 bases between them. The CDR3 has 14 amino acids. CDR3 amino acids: CASSEGTLTYEQYF. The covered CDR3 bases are TGTGCCAGTAGTGAAGGGACTCTAACCTACGAG.

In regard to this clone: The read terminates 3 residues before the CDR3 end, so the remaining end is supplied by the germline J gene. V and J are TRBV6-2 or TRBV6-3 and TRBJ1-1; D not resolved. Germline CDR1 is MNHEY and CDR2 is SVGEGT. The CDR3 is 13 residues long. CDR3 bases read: TGTGCCAGCAGTTACTCGGCCCCGCCGAGG. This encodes CASSYSAPPR. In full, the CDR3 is CASSYSAPPRAFF.

The sequenced CDR3 bases are TGTGCCAGCAGCTTAGAGGGGGAAAAG. Residues: CASSLEGEK. The CDR3 in full is CASSLEGEKLFF. This chain links TRBV7-9 with TRBJ2-2, with a weak D call TRBD1 (6 bases). The observed sequence ends 3 residues before the CDR3 terminus, with the missing tail filled in from the germline J gene. Germline lookup yields CDR1 SEHNR and CDR2 FQNEAQ (reference sequence). This CDR3 is 12 amino acids long. Drawing the rest from reference TRBV7-9 and TRBJ2-2, the complete variable domain is DTGVSQNPRHKITKRGQNVTFRCDPISEHNRLYWYRQTLGQGPEFLTYFQNEAQLEKSRLLSDRFSAERPKGSFSTLEIQRTEQGDSAMYLCASSLEGEKLFFGEGSRLTVL.

The CDR3 reads CASSLRAKLFF. The part of the CDR3 DNA that was read is TGTGCCAGCAGCTTGAGGGCGAAG. The chain has TRBV5-6 and TRBJ2-2; D is ambiguous. With the read ending 3 residues before the CDR3 end, the germline J gene is used to fill in that end. The CDR3 spans 11 residues. Germline CDR1 is SGHDT and CDR2 is YYEEEE.

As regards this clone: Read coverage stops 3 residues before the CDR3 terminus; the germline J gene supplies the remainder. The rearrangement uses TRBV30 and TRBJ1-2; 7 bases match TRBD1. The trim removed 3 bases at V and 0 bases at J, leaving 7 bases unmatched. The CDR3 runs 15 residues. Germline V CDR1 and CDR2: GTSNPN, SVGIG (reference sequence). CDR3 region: CAWSLGQEPNYGYTF. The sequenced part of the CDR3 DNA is TGTGCCTGGAGCTTAGGACAGGAACCTAACTATGGC.

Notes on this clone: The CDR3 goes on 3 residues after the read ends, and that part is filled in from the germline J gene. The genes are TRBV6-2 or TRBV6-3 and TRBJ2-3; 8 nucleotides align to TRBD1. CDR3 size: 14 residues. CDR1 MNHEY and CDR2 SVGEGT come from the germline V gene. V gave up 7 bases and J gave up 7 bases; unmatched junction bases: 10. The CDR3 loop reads CASTSGQVIHTQYF. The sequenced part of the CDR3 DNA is TGTGCCAGCACTTCGGGACAGGTCATACATACG.

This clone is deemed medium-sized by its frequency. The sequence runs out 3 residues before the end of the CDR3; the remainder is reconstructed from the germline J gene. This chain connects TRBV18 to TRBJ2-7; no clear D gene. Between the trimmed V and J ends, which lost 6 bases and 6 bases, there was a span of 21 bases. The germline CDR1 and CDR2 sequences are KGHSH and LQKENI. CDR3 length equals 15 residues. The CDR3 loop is CASSPGSSSSLEQYF. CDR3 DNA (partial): TGTGCCAGCTCTCCCGGGTCCTCATCCTCTCTCGAG.

CDR3 region: CASSPDRDQPQHF. Partial CDR3 DNA: TGTGCCAGCTCACCCGACAGAGATCAGCCC. The rearrangement uses TRBV18 and TRBJ1-5, with D perhaps matching TRBD1 (5 bases). Sequencing ends 3 residues short of the CDR3 end; the germline J gene provides the rest. The germline gives CDR1 KGHSH, CDR2 LQKENI. V lost 3 bases to trimming and J lost 5 bases, with 8 bases between them. The CDR3 contains 13 residues.

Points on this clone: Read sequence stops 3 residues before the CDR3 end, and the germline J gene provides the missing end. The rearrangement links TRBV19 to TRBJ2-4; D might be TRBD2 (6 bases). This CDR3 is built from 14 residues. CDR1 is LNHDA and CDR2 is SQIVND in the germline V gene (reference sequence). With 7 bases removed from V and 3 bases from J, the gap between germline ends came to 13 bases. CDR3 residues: CASTPPGLKNIQYF. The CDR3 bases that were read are TGTGCCAGTACTCCACCGGGACTCAAAAACATT.

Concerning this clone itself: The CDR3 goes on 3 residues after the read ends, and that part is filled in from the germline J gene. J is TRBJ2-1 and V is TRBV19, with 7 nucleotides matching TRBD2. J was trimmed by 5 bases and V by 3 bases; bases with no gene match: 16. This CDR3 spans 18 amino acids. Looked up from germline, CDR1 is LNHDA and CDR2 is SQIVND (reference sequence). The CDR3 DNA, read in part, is TGTGCCAGTAGTATGCCTCGGGGCCCCGGGACTACGAACAATGAG. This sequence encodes CASSMPRGPGTTNNE. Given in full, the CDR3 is CASSMPRGPGTTNNEQFF.